This is a list of T cell receptor beta chains from one sample in a study of T cells in Graves' hyperthyroidism and ophthalmopathy. TCRdb recomputed calls from the multiplex PCR reads with MiXCR, one row per CDR3 protein. The sample contains 300,000 to 450,000 distinct CDR3 sequences, just under 25% of which appear only once. Sequences were obtained from blood. These receptors originate from a man aged 45-65 years with Graves' hyperthyroidism. CDR3s include the opening cysteine and the closing phenylalanine or tryptophan. A D gene is named only where the DNA matches it firmly. Size tells how often a clone was seen (once, few, many) or the class of an expanded clone, and some rows leave it out.

TRBV18	TRBJ2-7	TRBD1	.	CASSPLDRAPNEQYF	TGTGCCAGCTCACCACTGGACAGGGCGCCTAACGAGCAGTACTTC
TRBV2	TRBJ2-1	.	.	CASTQRGGGGTYNEQFF	TGTGCCAGCACCCAGCGGGGAGGGGGTGGTACCTACAATGAGCAGTTCTTC
TRBV6-1	TRBJ1-2	.	.	CASSEYSAGYYGYTF	TGTGCCAGCAGTGAATACTCAGCAGGGTACTATGGCTACACCTTC
TRBV19	TRBJ1-2	TRBD1	.	CASNLTPGTAPLGGYTF	TGTGCCAGTAACCTGACACCCGGGACAGCGCCTCTTGGTGGCTACACCTTC
TRBV2	TRBJ2-1	.	.	CASSENSVNEQFF	TGTGCCAGCAGTGAAAATTCCGTCAATGAGCAGTTCTTC
TRBV27	TRBJ1-5	TRBD1	few	CASSLRGQGVQPQHF	TGTGCCAGCAGTTTACGGGGACAGGGTGTTCAGCCCCAGCATTTT
TRBV20-1	TRBJ2-5	.	.	CSASGQETQYF	TGCAGTGCTAGCGGACAAGAGACCCAGTACTTC
TRBV28	TRBJ2-2	.	few	CVESLTGHSNTGELFF	TGTGTCGAGTCCCTAACGGGACATTCGAACACCGGGGAGCTGTTTTTT
TRBV20-1	TRBJ2-7	.	.	CSARDIGRPTYEQYF	TGCAGTGCTAGAGATATTGGTCGGCCTACCTACGAGCAGTACTTC
TRBV6-1	TRBJ1-6	.	.	CASSEERVSPLHF	TGTGCCAGCAGTGAAGAGAGGGTTTCACCCCTCCACTTT
TRBV27	TRBJ2-5	TRBD2	.	CASSATSGSETQYF	TGTGCCAGCAGTGCCACTAGCGGGAGTGAGACCCAGTACTTC
TRBV5-1	TRBJ2-7	.	few	CASSRSREREQYF	TGCGCCAGCAGCCGTAGCCGGGAACGAGAGCAGTACTTC
TRBV3-1	TRBJ2-2	TRBD2	many	CASSHLGLAGDTGELFF	TGTGCCAGCAGCCACCTTGGACTAGCGGGAGACACCGGGGAGCTGTTTTTT
TRBV11-2	TRBJ2-1	TRBD2	few	CASSFRLAGDSNNEQFF	TGTGCCAGCAGCTTTCGACTAGCGGGAGATAGCAACAATGAGCAGTTCTTC
TRBV10-1	TRBJ1-1	.	.	CASSNFRGNTEAFF	TGCGCCAGCAGTAATTTCAGGGGAAACACTGAAGCTTTCTTT
TRBV6-5	TRBJ2-2	TRBD2	.	CASSYSPGLDFTGELFF	TGTGCCAGCAGTTACTCCCCGGGACTAGACTTCACCGGGGAGCTGTTTTTT
TRBV6-1	TRBJ1-2	TRBD1	.	CASGDRGTSGYTF	TGTGCCAGCGGCGACAGGGGAACAAGTGGCTACACCTTC
TRBV5-1	TRBJ1-5	TRBD1	.	CASSKGQGFGNQPQHF	TGCGCCAGCAGCAAGGGACAGGGGTTCGGCAATCAGCCCCAGCATTTT
TRBV27	TRBJ2-7	TRBD2	many	CASSLQTSGPYEQYF	TGTGCCAGCAGTTTACAGACTAGCGGCCCCTACGAGCAGTACTTC
TRBV20-1	TRBJ1-2	TRBD1	few	CSAGQGQGDYGYTF	TGCAGTGCTGGCCAGGGACAGGGGGACTATGGCTACACCTTC
TRBV3-1	TRBJ1-2	.	many	CASSQGGSGGYTF	TGTGCCAGCAGCCAAGGGGGCTCCGGTGGCTACACCTTC
TRBV27	TRBJ1-1	.	once	CASKNLGTEAFF	TGTGCCAGCAAAAATCTGGGGACTGAAGCTTTCTTT
TRBV24-1	TRBJ1-5	TRBD1	few	CATSDRTGDQPQHF	TGTGCCACCAGTGATCGGACAGGGGATCAGCCCCAGCATTTT
TRBV2	TRBJ2-7	TRBD2	few	CASIRGGRPSYEQYF	TGTGCCAGCATCCGGGGCGGGAGGCCTTCCTACGAGCAGTACTTC
TRBV3-1	TRBJ2-1	.	many	CASSQLSGGGNEQFF	TGTGCCAGCAGCCAACTTAGCGGAGGGGGCAATGAGCAGTTCTTC
TRBV29-1	TRBJ2-4	TRBD1	.	CSVYDRGLAKNIQYF	TGCAGCGTCTACGACAGGGGTCTAGCCAAAAACATTCAGTACTTC